A single sample gave rise to the 3 T cell receptor beta chains below, sequenced in a study of T-cell reconstitution after alpha-beta-depleted transplantation in children. Unique molecular identifiers featured in how the TCRbeta library was prepared. MiXCR, applied by TCRdb to the PCR reads, yields one record per CDR3 protein. The sample includes about 980,000 distinct CDR3 sequences, roughly 31% of them seen just once. The sequencing here drew on PBMCs, mostly from graft donor cells, taken 360 days after TCRalphabeta/CD19-depleted stem cell transplant. These receptors came from a boy under two years old who had a stem cell transplant for SCID, so the T cells may come from the graft donor.

This clonotype was picked up a small number of times. V and J are TRBV28 and TRBJ2-3, with D perhaps assigned TRBD1 or TRBD2 (7 bases each). This CDR3 spans 12 amino acids. Trimming took off 5 bases at V and 11 bases at J, with 14 bases between the two ends. In germline, CDR1 is MDHEN, CDR2 SYDVKM. CDR3 in DNA: TGTGCCAGCAGTGAAACAGGGGAGGGGCAGTATTTT. This sequence encodes CASSETGEGQYF.

This sequence joins TRBV12-3 or TRBV12-4 and TRBJ2-7; possible D gene TRBD2, 5 bases. With 6 bases removed from V and 7 bases from J, the gap between germline ends came to 13 bases. The CDR3 has 12 amino acids. The CDR3 DNA reads as TGTGCCAGCAGCCCGAACACTAGGGAGCAGTACTTC. This sequence encodes CASSPNTREQYF.

This chain joins TRBV27 and TRBJ1-1; TRBD1 agrees at 7 bases. The CDR3 length is 16 residues. Germline V lookup: CDR1 MNHEY, CDR2 SMNVEV (reference sequence). Trimming took 8 bases from V and 0 from J; bases not matched to a gene: 12. Here the CDR3 DNA reads TGTGCCAGCTTTCAACAGGGGCGCCCAATGAACACTGAAGCTTTCTTT. Protein sequence: CASFQQGRPMNTEAFF.